A few counts support the clone carrying this T cell receptor (beta chain). The antigen is not known. The CDR3 contains 14 residues. V lost 3 bases, J lost 4 bases, and 5 bases stayed unmatched. This sample was included in a study of T-cell memory formation after mild COVID-19. Findings and limits, study-wide: Mostly located in CM and EM were contracting CD4+ clones, with contracting CD8+ clones located in EMRA.

Each CDR3 protein is one row after TCRdb ran MiXCR on the 5' RACE reads. The sample lists around 150,000 distinct CDR3 sequences; about 14% were seen once. The TCR originated in an adult woman who had mild COVID-19 (a few samples of this study predate the infection). Cell type and time point are not known. The sequencing input was PBMCs or a T cell subset sorted from them (not recorded which). The chain recombines TRBV12-3 or TRBV12-4 with TRBJ1-1; TRBD1 agrees at 7 bases. CDR3 in amino acids: CASSLPGQITEAFF. Here the CDR3 DNA reads TGTGCCAGCAGTTTGCCGGGACAGATCACTGAAGCTTTCTTT.